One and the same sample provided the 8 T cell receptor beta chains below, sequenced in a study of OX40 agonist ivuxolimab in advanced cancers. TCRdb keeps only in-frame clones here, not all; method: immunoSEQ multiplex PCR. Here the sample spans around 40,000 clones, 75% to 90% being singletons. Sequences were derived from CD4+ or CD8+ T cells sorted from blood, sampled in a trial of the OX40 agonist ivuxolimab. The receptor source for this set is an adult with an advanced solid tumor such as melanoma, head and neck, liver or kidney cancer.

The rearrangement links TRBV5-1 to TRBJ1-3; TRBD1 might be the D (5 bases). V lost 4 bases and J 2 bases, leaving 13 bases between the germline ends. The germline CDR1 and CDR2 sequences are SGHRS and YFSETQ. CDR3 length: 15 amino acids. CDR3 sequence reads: CASSREGIAGNTIYF. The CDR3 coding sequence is TGCGCCAGCAGCCGAGAGGGGATAGCTGGAAACACCATATATTTT.

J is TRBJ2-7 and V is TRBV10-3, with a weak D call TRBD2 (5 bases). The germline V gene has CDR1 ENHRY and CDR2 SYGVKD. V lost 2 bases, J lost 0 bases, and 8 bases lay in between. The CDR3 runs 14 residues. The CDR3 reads CAISEAGLSYEQYF. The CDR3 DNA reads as TGTGCCATCAGTGAGGCCGGACTCTCCTACGAGCAGTACTTC.

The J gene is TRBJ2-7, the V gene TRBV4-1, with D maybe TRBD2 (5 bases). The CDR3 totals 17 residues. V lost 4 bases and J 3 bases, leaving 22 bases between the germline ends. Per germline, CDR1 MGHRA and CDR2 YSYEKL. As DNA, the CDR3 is TGCGCCAGCAGCCCCGGGGTCGTGGCGATGACTTACTACGAGCAGTACTTC. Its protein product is CASSPGVVAMTYYEQYF.

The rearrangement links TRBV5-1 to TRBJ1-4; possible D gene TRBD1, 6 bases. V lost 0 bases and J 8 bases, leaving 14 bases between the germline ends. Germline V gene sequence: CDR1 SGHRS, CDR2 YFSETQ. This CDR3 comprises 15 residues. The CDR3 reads CASSLEAGEVEKLFF. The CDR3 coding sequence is TGCGCCAGCAGCTTGGAGGCAGGGGAGGTCGAAAAACTGTTTTTT.

CDR3 DNA sequence: TGTGCCAGCAGTCGGGACGTGGGGGGAGCTTTCTTT. Translation gives CASSRDVGGAFF. The chain is built from TRBV11-2 and TRBJ1-1; a weak D match, TRBD1 (5 bases). V lost 6 bases and J lost 10, with 15 bases in between. The germline CDR1 and CDR2 sequences are SGHAT and FQNNGV. The CDR3 extends over 12 amino acids. Based on the CDR3 plus reference TRBV11-2 and TRBJ1-1, the full variable domain is EAGVAQSPRYKIIEKRQSVAFWCNPISGHATLYWYQQILGQGPKLLIQFQNNGVVDDSQLPKDRFSAERLKGVDSTLKIQPAKLEDSAVYLCASSRDVGGAFFGQGTRLTVV.

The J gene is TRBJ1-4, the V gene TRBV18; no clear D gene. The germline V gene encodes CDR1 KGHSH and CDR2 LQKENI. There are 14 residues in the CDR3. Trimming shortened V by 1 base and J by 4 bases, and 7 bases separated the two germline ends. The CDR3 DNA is TGTGCCAGCTCACCACAGGGAATTAATGAAAAACTGTTTTTT. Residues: CASSPQGINEKLFF. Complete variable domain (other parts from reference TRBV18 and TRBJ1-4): NAGVMQNPRHLVRRRGQEARLRCSPMKGHSHVYWYRQLPEEGLKFMVYLQKENIIDESGMPKERFSAEFPKEGPSILRIQQVVRGDSAAYFCASSPQGINEKLFFGSGTQLSVL.

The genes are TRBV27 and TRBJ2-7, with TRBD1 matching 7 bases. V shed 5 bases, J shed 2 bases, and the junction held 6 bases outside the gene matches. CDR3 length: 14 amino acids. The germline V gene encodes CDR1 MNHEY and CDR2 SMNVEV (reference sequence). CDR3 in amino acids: CASSPDRVAYEQYF. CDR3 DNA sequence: TGTGCCAGCAGTCCCGACAGGGTAGCCTACGAGCAGTACTTC.

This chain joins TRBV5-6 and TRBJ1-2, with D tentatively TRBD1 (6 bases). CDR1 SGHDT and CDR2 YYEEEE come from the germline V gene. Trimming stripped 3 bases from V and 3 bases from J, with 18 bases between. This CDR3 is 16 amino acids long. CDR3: CASSWTGGLSYYGYTF. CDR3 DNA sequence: TGTGCCAGCAGCTGGACGGGGGGGCTCTCATACTATGGCTACACCTTC.